This T cell receptor beta chain is drawn from a study of T cell changes during pregnancy in multiple sclerosis. Some clones are missing from TCRdb's copy, which holds only in-frame ones; the method was immunoSEQ multiplex PCR. The sample holds 75,000 to 95,000 clones, more than 85% seen once. Unmatched junction bases numbered 12, after V lost 10 bases and J lost 10 bases. CDR1 MDHEN and CDR2 SYDVKM come from the germline V gene. The CDR3 sequence is 13 residues long. This sample comprised peripheral blood, obtained in the first trimester of pregnancy. The TCR comes from a female donor with multiple sclerosis, enrolled in a pregnancy study. V is TRBV28 and J is TRBJ2-4, with 8 bases identical to TRBD1. CDR3 DNA: TGTGCCACCGCTCTGGACAGGGTTGATATTCAGTACTTC. Translated, it gives CATALDRVDIQYF.